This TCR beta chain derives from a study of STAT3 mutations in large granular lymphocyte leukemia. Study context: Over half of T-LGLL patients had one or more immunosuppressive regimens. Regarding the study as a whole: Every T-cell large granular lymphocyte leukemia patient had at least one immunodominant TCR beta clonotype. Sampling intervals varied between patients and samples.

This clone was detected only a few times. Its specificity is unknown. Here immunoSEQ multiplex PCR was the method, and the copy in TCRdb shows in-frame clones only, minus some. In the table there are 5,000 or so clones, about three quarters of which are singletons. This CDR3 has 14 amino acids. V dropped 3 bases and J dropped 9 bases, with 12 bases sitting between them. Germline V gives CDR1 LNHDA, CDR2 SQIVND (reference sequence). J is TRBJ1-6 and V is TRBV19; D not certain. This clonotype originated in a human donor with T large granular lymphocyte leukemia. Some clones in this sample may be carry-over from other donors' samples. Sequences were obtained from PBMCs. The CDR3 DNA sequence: TGTGCCAGTAGTATTCGGGTTTTGAGTTCACCCCTCCACTTT. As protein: CASSIRVLSSPLHF.